These 7 T cell receptor beta chains came from one sample sequenced in a study of T cells expressing NK-cell markers. Reprocessing the 5' RACE reads, TCRdb reports a single entry for every CDR3 protein and omits DNA. The table lists some 600,000 distinct CDR3 sequences. Material for sequencing was blood T cells: a sorted CD56 or NKG2C T cell subset, CD4+ or CD8+ T cells, or bulk PBMC T cells (not recorded which). These receptors were collected from a man aged 18 to 30 in good health.

This chain joins TRBV10-2 and TRBJ1-1. The CDR3 runs to 14 residues. The germline V gene encodes CDR1 WSHSY and CDR2 SAAADI. The CDR3 loop reads CASSEPTANTEAFF.

This chain links TRBV6-1 with TRBJ2-2; TCRdb's D call of TRBD1 is untestable without DNA. There are 14 residues in the CDR3. Germline lookup yields CDR1 MNHNS and CDR2 SASEGT. The chain's CDR3 is CASHPGRGTGELFF.

This CDR3 reads CASSSSRGNTGELFF. The chain combines TRBV28 with TRBJ2-2; the D call from TCRdb, TRBD1, cannot be confirmed without DNA. This CDR3 is built from 15 residues. From germline, CDR1 is MDHEN and CDR2 SYDVKM.

CDR3 region: CASSLTWRESSNEQFF. The chain carries TRBV5-1 and TRBJ2-1; the TCRdb call, TRBD2, lacks DNA for checking. The V gene's germline CDR1 is SGHRS and CDR2 YFSETQ. The CDR3 is 16 residues long.

The chain recombines TRBV10-3 with TRBJ2-5; as DNA is missing, the TRBD1 call by TCRdb cannot be tested. CDR3 length: 18 residues. CDR1 and CDR2 from the germline V gene are ENHRY and SYGVKD. CDR3 region: CAISEPFLGQGRRETQYF.

The gene calls are TRBV4-1 and TRBJ2-5; TCRdb reports TRBD1, a call that lacks DNA to check it against. This CDR3 region has 16 residues. Per the germline V gene, CDR1 is MGHRA and CDR2 is YSYEKL. The CDR3 sequence is CASSQASGTGQETQYF.

J is TRBJ2-7 and V is TRBV14; there is no DNA to check the TCRdb D call of TRBD1. Per the germline V gene, CDR1 is SGHDN and CDR2 is FVKESK. This CDR3 is 15 amino acids long. This chain's CDR3 is CASSQDRGDRYEQYF.